The 18 T cell receptor beta chains below were found in one sample sequenced in a study of T cells after yellow fever vaccination. MiXCR, run by TCRdb on the 5' RACE reads, gives a single entry per CDR3 protein. Here the sample spans 150,000 to 200,000 distinct CDR3 sequences, roughly 11% being singletons. The material was CD8+ T cells sorted from PBMCs, obtained 15 days after the yellow fever booster vaccination. These receptors were obtained from a man between 18 and 29 years old who received the YFV17D yellow fever vaccine.

The V gene is TRBV6-5, the J gene TRBJ2-7, with D tentatively TRBD2 (7 bases). V gave up 8 bases and J gave up 6 bases, with 11 bases separating them. The CDR3 consists of 11 residues. Germline CDR1 MNHEY, CDR2 SVGAGI. The CDR3 here is CASGGGGEQYF. CDR3 coding DNA: TGTGCCAGCGGGGGGGGCGGCGAGCAGTACTTC.

The genes are TRBV7-9 and TRBJ2-5; D possibly corresponds to TRBD1 (6 bases). V was trimmed by 4 bases and J by 2 bases, leaving 17 bases between them. Per the germline V gene, CDR1 is SEHNR and CDR2 is FQNEAQ (reference sequence). This CDR3 contains 16 residues. Here the CDR3 reads CASSWLSTGPQETQYF. DNA of the CDR3: TGTGCCAGCAGCTGGCTTTCGACAGGCCCTCAAGAGACCCAGTACTTC. Complete variable domain (other parts from reference TRBV7-9 and TRBJ2-5): DTGVSQNPRHKITKRGQNVTFRCDPISEHNRLYWYRQTLGQGPEFLTYFQNEAQLEKSRLLSDRFSAERPKGSFSTLEIQRTEQGDSAMYLCASSWLSTGPQETQYFGPGTRLLVL.

This clonotype occurred a few times. This rearrangement joins TRBV6-2 or TRBV6-3 to TRBJ2-1, with D perhaps matching TRBD2 (5 bases). The V and J ends lost 6 bases and 10 bases respectively, with 22 bases between them. The CDR3 sequence is 15 residues long. Looked up from germline, CDR1 is MNHEY and CDR2 is SVGEGT. The CDR3 here is CASRIRLDSSGEQFF. The CDR3 DNA reads as TGTGCCAGCAGAATTAGACTCGACTCCTCGGGAGAGCAGTTCTTC.

This clonotype was counted a few times. No conserved phenylalanine or tryptophan is present at the end of the CDR3, so a read error is the likely explanation. The chain carries TRBV15 and TRBJ2-4; D is unresolved. CDR1 and CDR2 (germline): LNHNV, YYDKDF (reference sequence). The CDR3 contains 13 residues. The V end lost 5 bases, the J end lost 8 bases, and 13 bases lay between the germline ends. CDR3 sequence (DNA): TGTGCCACCAGCTCCCGACTCGGCGACATTCAGTACTCC. It specifies CATSSRLGDIQYS.

This clonotype was seen at least ten times. This rearrangement joins TRBV4-1 to TRBJ2-1; D gene unclear. Germline lookup yields CDR1 MGHRA and CDR2 YSYEKL. The CDR3 has 15 amino acids. Trimming stripped 0 bases from V and 4 bases from J, with 10 bases between. The CDR3 protein is CASSQEPPGYNEQFF. For the CDR3, the DNA is TGCGCCAGCAGCCAAGAGCCCCCCGGTTACAATGAGCAGTTCTTC.

There are a few counts of this clonotype. This sequence joins TRBV9 and TRBJ2-7; TRBD2 is a possible D gene (5 bases). Germline-derived CDR1 and CDR2 are SGDLS and YYNGEE. V was pared by 3 bases and J by 7 bases, with 11 bases between. This CDR3 is 12 amino acids long. CDR3 DNA sequence: TGTGCCAGCAGCGGGGGTAGGAGGGAGCAGTACGTC. It translates to CASSGGRREQYV.

V is TRBV7-9 and J is TRBJ1-1; D is uncertain. The CDR3 runs 13 residues. The V end was cut by 10 bases, the J end by 0 bases, with 12 bases between. The germline gives CDR1 SEHNR, CDR2 FQNEAQ (reference sequence). CDR3: CANGGNLNTEAFF. In DNA form, the CDR3 reads TGTGCCAACGGTGGGAATCTGAACACTGAAGCTTTCTTT.

This chain joins TRBV20-1 and TRBJ2-5; D uncertain. CDR3 size: 11 residues. V was cut by 7 bases and J by 1 base, with 7 bases left in between. Per the germline V gene, CDR1 is DFQATT and CDR2 is SNEGSKA (reference sequence). DNA of the CDR3: TGCAGTGGGGCAGCCCAAGAGACCCAGTACTTC. This codes for CSGAAQETQYF.

The genes are TRBV21-1 and TRBJ2-7; the D segment call TRBD2 is taken from the table without a DNA check. TRBV21-1 is deemed a pseudogene. The CDR3 contains 11 residues. The CDR3 loop reads CASRAGNEQYV. CDR3 coding DNA: TGTGCCAGCAGGGCGGGGAACGAGCAGTACGTC.

A few counts support this clonotype. This chain links TRBV29-1 with TRBJ2-2, with unresolved D. This CDR3 is built from 13 residues. Germline values: CDR1 SQVTM, CDR2 ANQGSEA. Trimming stripped 5 bases from V and 6 bases from J, with 13 bases between. CDR3: CSVSNKGPGELFF. The DNA for the CDR3 is TGCAGCGTTAGCAACAAGGGTCCCGGGGAGCTGTTTTTT.

The chain's CDR3 is CASSPPVPGGTGELFF. CDR3 nucleotides: TGTGCCAGCAGCCCCCCGGTGCCAGGGGGAACCGGGGAGCTGTTTTTT. The V call is TRBV11-3, the J call TRBJ2-2; 7 bases line up with TRBD1. Germline-derived CDR1 and CDR2 are SGHNT and YENEEA. The junction had 11 bases not matched to a gene; V was cut back by 5 bases and J by 5 bases. The CDR3 is 16 residues long.

V gene TRBV24-1 combines with J gene TRBJ2-3, with TRBD1 identical over 9 bases. V trimming: 8 bases; J trimming: 7 bases; junction bases outside the gene matches: 6. Germline-derived CDR1 and CDR2 are KGHDR and SFDVKD. The CDR3 covers 13 residues. This chain's CDR3 is CATTPGQGNTQYF. The DNA of the CDR3 is TGTGCCACCACTCCGGGACAGGGTAATACGCAGTATTTT.

At least ten counts were recorded for this clonotype. CDR3 sequence (DNA): TGCGCCAGCAGCGACCTGAATAGCGAGACCCAGTACTTC. Translation: CASSDLNSETQYF. The V gene is TRBV4-1, the J gene TRBJ2-5, with D uncertain. Trimming stripped 5 bases from V and 5 bases from J, with 12 bases between. Germline V gene data show CDR1 as MGHRA and CDR2 as YSYEKL. The CDR3 runs to 13 residues.

V usage is TRBV4-2 and J usage is TRBJ2-1; D is unresolved. CDR3 length equals 14 residues. V dropped 0 bases and J dropped 6 bases, with 9 bases sitting between them. Germline loops: CDR1 LGHNA, CDR2 YNFKEQ. Written as DNA, the CDR3 is TGTGCCAGCAGCCAAGATTGGGGTCCCAATGAGCAGTTCTTC. Encoded protein: CASSQDWGPNEQFF.

There are a few counts of this clonotype. The rearrangement links TRBV20-1 to TRBJ2-3; D may be TRBD1 (6 bases). Trimming took off 5 bases at V and 3 bases at J, with 18 bases between the two ends. This CDR3 has 15 amino acids. Germline CDR1 DFQATT, CDR2 SNEGSKA (reference sequence). This CDR3 reads CSAPNTGTRTDTQYF. Here the CDR3 DNA reads TGCAGTGCTCCGAATACGGGGACACGGACAGATACGCAGTATTTT.

This rearrangement joins TRBV25-1 to TRBJ2-1; D assignment may be TRBD1 or TRBD2 (5 bases each). The length of the CDR3 is 13 residues. Looked up from germline, CDR1 is MGHDK and CDR2 is SYGVNS. The V and J ends lost 6 bases and 6 bases respectively, with 12 bases between them. The CDR3 loop is CASRGDGRNEQFF. The CDR3, as DNA: TGTGCCAGCAGAGGGGACGGACGCAATGAGCAGTTCTTC.

This clonotype was detected a few times. This chain joins TRBV6-5 and TRBJ1-5; D is unresolved. V shed 5 bases and J shed 7 bases, with 12 bases lying between them. This CDR3 comprises 13 residues. The germline gives CDR1 MNHEY, CDR2 SVGAGI. In DNA form, the CDR3 reads TGTGCCAGCAGTCAGTCCCCCTGGCAGCCCCAGCATTTT. This sequence encodes CASSQSPWQPQHF.

This clonotype was recorded a few times. The chain combines TRBV12-3 or TRBV12-4 with TRBJ1-2; D remains ambiguous. The V gene lost 6 bases and the J gene lost 0 bases, with 11 bases spanning the gap. The CDR3 spans 14 residues. The CDR3 nucleotides read TGTGCCAGCAGCCCCGTGCAAGCTAACTATGGCTACACCTTC. The encoded protein is CASSPVQANYGYTF.